This TCR beta chain was captured by sequencing in a study of cytomegalovirus exposure and HLA in healthy donors. Study-wide context: A data release that came early held around 85 million unique TCRs from HLA-typed donors.

Study results and limitations: In the analysis, some V segments, TRBV6-2 and TRBV6-3 included, were excluded as indistinguishable. As immune exposure information, only CMV serostatus was available.

Concerning this clone: What it binds is not known.

The PCR made use of 60 Vbeta and 13 Jbeta primers. TCRdb's copy holds only in-frame clones and misses some; the assay was immunoSEQ multiplex PCR. The sample holds 100,000 to 140,000 clones, around 77% seen once. The donors (healthy individuals) were bone marrow donors. This CDR3 has 17 residues. Per germline, CDR1 SGHVS and CDR2 FNYEAQ. Trimming removed 1 base at V and 0 bases at J, with 13 bases between. The TCR sequence derives from a male donor in good health and CMV-seronegative. The chain is built from TRBV7-6 and TRBJ1-3; the D is unclear. The sequencing sample was made of PBMCs. In DNA, the CDR3 is TGTGCCAGCAGCTTAGAAGGCGGTGGAATCTCTGGAAACACCATATATTTT. It specifies CASSLEGGGISGNTIYF. Filled out from reference TRBV7-6 and TRBJ1-3, the complete variable domain reads GAGVSQSPRYKVTKRGQDVALRCDPISGHVSLYWYRQALGQGPEFLTYFNYEAQQDKSGLPNDRFSAERPEGSISTLTIQRTEQRDSAMYRCASSLEGGGISGNTIYFGEGSWLTVV.